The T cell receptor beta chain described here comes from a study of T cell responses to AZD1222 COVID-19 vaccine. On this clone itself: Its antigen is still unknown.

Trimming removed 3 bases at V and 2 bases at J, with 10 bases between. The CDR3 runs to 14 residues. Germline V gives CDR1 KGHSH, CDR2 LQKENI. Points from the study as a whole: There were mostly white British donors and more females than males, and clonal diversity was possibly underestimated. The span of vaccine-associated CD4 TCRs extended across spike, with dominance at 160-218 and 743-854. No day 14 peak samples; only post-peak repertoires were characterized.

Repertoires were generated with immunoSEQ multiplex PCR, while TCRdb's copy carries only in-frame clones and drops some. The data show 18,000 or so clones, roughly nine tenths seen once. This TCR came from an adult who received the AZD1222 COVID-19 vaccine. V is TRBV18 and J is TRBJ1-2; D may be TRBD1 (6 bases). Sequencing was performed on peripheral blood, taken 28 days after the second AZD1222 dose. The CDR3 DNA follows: TGTGCCAGCTCACCCCTCGGACAGAACTATGGCTACACCTTC. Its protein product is CASSPLGQNYGYTF.